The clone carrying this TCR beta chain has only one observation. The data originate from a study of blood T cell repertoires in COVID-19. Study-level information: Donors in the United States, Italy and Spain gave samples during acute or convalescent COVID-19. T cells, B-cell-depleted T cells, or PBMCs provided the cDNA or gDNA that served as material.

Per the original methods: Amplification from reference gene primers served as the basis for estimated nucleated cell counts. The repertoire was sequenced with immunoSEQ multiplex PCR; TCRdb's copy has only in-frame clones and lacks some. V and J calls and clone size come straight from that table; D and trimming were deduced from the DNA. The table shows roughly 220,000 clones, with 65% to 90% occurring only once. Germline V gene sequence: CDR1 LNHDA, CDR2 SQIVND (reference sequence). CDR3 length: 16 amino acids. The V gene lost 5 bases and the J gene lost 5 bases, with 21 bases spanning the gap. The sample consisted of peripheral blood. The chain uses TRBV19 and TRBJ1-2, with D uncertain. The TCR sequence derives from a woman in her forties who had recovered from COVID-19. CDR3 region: CASSSDLKPGKYGYTF. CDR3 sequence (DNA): TGTGCCAGTAGTTCCGACCTAAAACCGGGAAAGTATGGCTACACCTTC. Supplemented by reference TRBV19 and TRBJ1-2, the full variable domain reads DGGITQSPKYLFRKEGQNVTLSCEQNLNHDAMYWYRQDPGQGLRLIYYSQIVNDFQKGDIAEGYSVSREKKESFPLTVTSAQKNPTAFYLCASSSDLKPGKYGYTFGSGTRLTVV.